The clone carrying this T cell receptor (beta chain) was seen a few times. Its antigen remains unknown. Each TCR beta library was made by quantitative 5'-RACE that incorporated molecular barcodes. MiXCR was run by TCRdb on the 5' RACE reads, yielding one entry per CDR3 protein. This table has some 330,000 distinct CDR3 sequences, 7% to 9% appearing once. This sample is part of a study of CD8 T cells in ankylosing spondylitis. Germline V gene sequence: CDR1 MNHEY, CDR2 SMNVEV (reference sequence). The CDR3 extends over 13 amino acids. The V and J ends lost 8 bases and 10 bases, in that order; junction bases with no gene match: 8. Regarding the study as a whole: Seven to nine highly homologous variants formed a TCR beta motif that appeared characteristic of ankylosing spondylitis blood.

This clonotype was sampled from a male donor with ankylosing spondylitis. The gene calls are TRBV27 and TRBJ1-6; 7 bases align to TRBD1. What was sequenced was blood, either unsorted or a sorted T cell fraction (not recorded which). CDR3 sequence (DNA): TGTGCCAGCGCCCCACAGGGGATGTCACCCCTCCACTTT. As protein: CASAPQGMSPLHF.